This TCR beta chain was sequenced in a study of cytomegalovirus exposure and HLA in healthy donors. Study-wide context: Assignment to the Caucasian-associated ancestry cluster applied to less than 85% of the roughly 410 genotyped donors.

This PCR relied on a set of 60 Vbeta primers and 13 Jbeta primers. The data were produced by immunoSEQ multiplex PCR, yet TCRdb's version contains in-frame clones alone and is incomplete. The sample has some 150,000 clones, 55% to 70% seen once. The CDR3 is 15 residues long. The germline CDR1 and CDR2 sequences are GTSNPN and SVGIG (reference sequence). With 1 base clipped from V and 2 bases from J, the junction kept 8 bases outside the gene matches. The V and J genes are TRBV30 and TRBJ2-7, with 7 positions matching TRBD1. The sequence was collected from a woman aged 25-40 years in good health and CMV-seropositive. The sample consisted of PBMCs. CDR3: CAWSGGTGVTYEQYF. The CDR3 region has the DNA TGTGCCTGGAGTGGAGGAACAGGGGTGACCTACGAGCAGTACTTC. Full variable domain (rest looked up from reference TRBV30 and TRBJ2-7): SQTIHQWPATLVQPVGSPLSLECTVEGTSNPNLYWYRQAAGRGLQLLFYSVGIGQISSEVPQNLSASRPQDRQFILSSKKLLLSDSGFYLCAWSGGTGVTYEQYFGPGTRLTVT.